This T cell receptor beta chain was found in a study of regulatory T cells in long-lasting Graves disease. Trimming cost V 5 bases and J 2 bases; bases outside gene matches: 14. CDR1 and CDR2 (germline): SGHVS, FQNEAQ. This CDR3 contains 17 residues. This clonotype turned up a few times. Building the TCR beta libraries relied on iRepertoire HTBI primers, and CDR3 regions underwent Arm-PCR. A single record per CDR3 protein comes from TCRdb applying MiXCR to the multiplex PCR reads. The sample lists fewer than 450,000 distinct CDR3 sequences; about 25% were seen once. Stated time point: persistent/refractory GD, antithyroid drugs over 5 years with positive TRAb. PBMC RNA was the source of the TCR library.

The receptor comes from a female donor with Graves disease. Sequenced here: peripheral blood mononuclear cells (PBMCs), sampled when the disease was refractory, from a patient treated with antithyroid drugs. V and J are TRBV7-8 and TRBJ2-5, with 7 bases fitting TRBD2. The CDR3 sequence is CASSLRWAGEGQETQYF. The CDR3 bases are TGTGCCAGCAGCCTACGGTGGGCGGGGGAGGGTCAAGAGACCCAGTACTTC.